The clone carrying this T cell receptor beta chain was counted at least ten times. The entry originates in a study of low-dose radiotherapy and immunotherapy resistance in tumors. This sample's time point: before trial treatment. Covering alpha and beta chains, TRAV- and TRBV-specific primers were used for the first-strand cDNA. TCR amplification used 20 to 25 PCR cycles, a constant-region primer and a V-primer adapter. TCRdb redid the calling of the reads with MiXCR, one entry per CDR3 protein. The profile shows under 90,000 distinct CDR3 sequences, about 18% of them singletons. Trimming removed 3 bases from V and 0 bases from J, with 12 bases in between. Germline V gene sequence: CDR1 DFQATT, CDR2 SNEGSKA (reference sequence). The CDR3 runs to 15 residues.

Sequenced material: PBMCs, taken before treatment. The V and J genes are TRBV20-1 and TRBJ1-5, with D tentatively TRBD1 (5 bases). The TCR was taken from a male donor with prostate cancer. CDR3 bases: TGCAGTGCTAGGTCAGGGTCTAATAGCAATCAGCCCCAGCATTTT. Translated, it gives CSARSGSNSNQPQHF.